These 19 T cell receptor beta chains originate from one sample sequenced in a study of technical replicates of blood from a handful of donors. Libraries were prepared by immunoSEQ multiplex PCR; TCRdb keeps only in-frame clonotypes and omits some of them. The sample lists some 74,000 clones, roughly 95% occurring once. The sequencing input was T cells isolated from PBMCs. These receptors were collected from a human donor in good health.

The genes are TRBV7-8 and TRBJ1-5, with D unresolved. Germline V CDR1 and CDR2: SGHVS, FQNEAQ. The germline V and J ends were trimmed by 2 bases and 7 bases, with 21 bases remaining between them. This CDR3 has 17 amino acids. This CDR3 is CASSLFRFEVGRQPQHF. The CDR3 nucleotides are TGTGCCAGCAGCTTATTTCGTTTTGAAGTAGGGAGACAGCCCCAGCATTTT.

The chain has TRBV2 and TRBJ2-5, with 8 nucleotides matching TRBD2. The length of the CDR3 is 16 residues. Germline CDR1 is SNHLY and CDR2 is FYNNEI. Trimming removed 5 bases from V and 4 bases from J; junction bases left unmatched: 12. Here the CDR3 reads CASSFSSGGGGETQYF. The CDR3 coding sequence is TGTGCCAGCAGTTTTTCCAGCGGGGGCGGGGGAGAGACCCAGTACTTC.

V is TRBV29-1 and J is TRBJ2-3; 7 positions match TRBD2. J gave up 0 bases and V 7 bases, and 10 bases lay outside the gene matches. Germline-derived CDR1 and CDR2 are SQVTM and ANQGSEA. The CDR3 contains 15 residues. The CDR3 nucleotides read TGCAGCGGGATATCTAGCGGAACTAGCACAGATACGCAGTATTTT. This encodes CSGISSGTSTDTQYF.

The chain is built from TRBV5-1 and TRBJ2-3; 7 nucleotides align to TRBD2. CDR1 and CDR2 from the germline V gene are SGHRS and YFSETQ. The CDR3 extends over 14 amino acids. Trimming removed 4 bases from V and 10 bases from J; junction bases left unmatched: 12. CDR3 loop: CASSPDRREGAQYF. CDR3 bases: TGCGCCAGCAGCCCCGACAGAAGGGAGGGAGCGCAGTATTTT.

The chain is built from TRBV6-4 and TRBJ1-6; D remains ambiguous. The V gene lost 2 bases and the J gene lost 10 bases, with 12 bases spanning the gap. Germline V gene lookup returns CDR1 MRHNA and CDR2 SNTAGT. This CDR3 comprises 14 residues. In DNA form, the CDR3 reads TGTGCCAGCAGTGACGGTCGGGATTACTCACCCCTCCACTTT. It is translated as CASSDGRDYSPLHF.

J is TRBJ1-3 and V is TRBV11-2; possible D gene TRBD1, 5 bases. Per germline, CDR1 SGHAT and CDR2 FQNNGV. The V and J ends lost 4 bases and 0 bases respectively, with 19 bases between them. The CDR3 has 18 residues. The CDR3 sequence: CASSSTPLRVHSGNTIYF. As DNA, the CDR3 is TGTGCCAGCAGCTCTACCCCTCTCAGGGTTCACTCTGGAAACACCATATATTTT.

The CDR3: CASSAEGSSNQPQHF. The CDR3 DNA sequence: TGTGCCAGCAGCGCGGAGGGGAGCAGCAATCAGCCCCAGCATTTT. The chain is built from TRBV6-5 and TRBJ1-5, with a possible D match to TRBD1 (5 bases). V lost 6 bases and J 1 base, leaving 13 bases between the germline ends. CDR3 length: 15 residues. Germline-derived CDR1 and CDR2 are MNHEY and SVGAGI.

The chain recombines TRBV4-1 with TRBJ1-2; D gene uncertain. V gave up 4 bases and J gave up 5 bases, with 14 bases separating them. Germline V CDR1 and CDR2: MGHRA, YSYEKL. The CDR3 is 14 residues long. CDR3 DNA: TGCGCCAGCAGCCTTCCCGGGGTGACGTATGGCTACACCTTC. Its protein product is CASSLPGVTYGYTF.

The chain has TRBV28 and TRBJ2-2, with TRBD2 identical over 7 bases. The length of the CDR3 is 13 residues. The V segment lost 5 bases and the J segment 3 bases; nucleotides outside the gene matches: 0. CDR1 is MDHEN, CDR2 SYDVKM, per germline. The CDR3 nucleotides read TGTGCCAGCAGTCGGGGGGACACCGGGGAGCTGTTTTTT. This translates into CASSRGDTGELFF.

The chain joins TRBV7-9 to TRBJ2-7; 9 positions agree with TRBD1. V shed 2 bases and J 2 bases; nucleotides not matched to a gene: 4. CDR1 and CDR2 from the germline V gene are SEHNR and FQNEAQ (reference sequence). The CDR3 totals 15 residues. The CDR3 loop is CASSLMGQGTYEQYF. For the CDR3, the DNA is TGTGCCAGCAGCTTAATGGGACAGGGAACCTACGAGCAGTACTTC. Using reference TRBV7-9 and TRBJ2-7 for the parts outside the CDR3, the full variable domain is DTGVSQNPRHKITKRGQNVTFRCDPISEHNRLYWYRQTLGQGPEFLTYFQNEAQLEKSRLLSDRFSAERPKGSFSTLEIQRTEQGDSAMYLCASSLMGQGTYEQYFGPGTRLTVT.

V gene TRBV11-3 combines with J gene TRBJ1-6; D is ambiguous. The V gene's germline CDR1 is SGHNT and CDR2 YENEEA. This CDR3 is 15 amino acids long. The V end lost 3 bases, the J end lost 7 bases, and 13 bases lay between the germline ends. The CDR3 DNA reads TGTGCCAGCAGCTTCCGAGGAGTCGGCAATTCACCCCTCCACTTT. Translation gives CASSFRGVGNSPLHF.

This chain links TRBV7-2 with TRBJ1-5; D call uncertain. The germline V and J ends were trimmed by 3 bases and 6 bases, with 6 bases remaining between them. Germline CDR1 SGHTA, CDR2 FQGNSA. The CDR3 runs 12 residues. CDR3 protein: CASSLGVQPQHF. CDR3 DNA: TGTGCCAGCAGCTTGGGCGTTCAGCCCCAGCATTTT.

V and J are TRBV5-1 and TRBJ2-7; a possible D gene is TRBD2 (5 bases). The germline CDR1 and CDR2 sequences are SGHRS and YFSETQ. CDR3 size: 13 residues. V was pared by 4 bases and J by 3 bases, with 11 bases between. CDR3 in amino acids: CASSGRAGYEQYF. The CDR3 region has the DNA TGCGCCAGCAGCGGCCGGGCGGGCTACGAGCAGTACTTC.

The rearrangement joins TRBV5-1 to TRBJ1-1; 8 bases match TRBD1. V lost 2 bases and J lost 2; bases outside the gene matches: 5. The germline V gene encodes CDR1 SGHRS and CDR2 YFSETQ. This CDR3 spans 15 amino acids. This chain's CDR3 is CASSFNDRGNTEAFF. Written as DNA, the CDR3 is TGCGCCAGCAGCTTTAATGACAGGGGCAACACTGAAGCTTTCTTT.

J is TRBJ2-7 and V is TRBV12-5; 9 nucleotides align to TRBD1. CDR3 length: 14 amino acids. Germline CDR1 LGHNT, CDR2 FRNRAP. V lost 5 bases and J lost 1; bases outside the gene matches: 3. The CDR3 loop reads CASGPGQGSYEQYF. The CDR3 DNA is TGTGCTAGTGGTCCGGGACAGGGATCCTACGAGCAGTACTTC.

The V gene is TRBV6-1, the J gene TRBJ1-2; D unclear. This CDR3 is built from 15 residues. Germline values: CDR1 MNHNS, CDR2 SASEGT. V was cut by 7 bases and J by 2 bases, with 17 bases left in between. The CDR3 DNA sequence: TGTGCCAGCAAACAACTTACCGGGTCCAACTATGGCTACACCTTC. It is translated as CASKQLTGSNYGYTF.

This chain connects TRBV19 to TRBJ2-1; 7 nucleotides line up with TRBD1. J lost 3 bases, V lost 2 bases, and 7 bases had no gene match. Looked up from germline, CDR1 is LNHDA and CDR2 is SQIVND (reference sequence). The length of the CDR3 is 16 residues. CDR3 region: CASSISSQGLYNEQFF. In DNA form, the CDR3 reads TGTGCCAGTAGTATATCATCACAGGGGCTCTACAATGAGCAGTTCTTC. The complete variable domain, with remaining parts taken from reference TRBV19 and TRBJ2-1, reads DGGITQSPKYLFRKEGQNVTLSCEQNLNHDAMYWYRQDPGQGLRLIYYSQIVNDFQKGDIAEGYSVSREKKESFPLTVTSAQKNPTAFYLCASSISSQGLYNEQFFGPGTRLTVL.

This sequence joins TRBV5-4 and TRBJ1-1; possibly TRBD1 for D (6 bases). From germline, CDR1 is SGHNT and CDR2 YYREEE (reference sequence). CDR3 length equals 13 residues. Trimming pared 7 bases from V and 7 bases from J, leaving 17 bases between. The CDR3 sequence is CASQQGENVEAFF. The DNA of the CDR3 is TGTGCCAGCCAACAGGGAGAGAACGTTGAAGCTTTCTTT.

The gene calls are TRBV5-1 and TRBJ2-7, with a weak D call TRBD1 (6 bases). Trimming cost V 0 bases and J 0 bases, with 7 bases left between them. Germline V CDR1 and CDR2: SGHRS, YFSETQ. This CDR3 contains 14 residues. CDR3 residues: CASSLVDSSYEQYF. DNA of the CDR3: TGCGCCAGCAGCTTGGTGGACAGCTCCTACGAGCAGTACTTC.